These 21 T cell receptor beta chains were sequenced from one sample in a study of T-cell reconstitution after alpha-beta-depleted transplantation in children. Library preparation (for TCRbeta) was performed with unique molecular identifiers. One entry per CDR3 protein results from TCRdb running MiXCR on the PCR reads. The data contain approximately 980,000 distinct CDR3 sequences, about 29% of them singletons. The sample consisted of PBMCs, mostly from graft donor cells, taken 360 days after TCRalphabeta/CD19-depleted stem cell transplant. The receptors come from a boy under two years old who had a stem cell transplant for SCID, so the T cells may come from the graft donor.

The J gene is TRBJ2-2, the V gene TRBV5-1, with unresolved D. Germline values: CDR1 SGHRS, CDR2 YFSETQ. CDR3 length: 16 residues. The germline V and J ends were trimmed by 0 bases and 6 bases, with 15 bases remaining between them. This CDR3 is CASSLDPHSSPGELFF. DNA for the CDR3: TGCGCCAGCAGCTTGGATCCCCATAGTAGCCCCGGGGAGCTGTTTTTT. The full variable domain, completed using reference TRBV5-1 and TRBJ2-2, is KAGVTQTPRYLIKTRGQQVTLSCSPISGHRSVSWYQQTPGQGLQFLFEYFSETQRNKGNFPGRFSGRQFSNSRSEMNVSTLELGDSALYLCASSLDPHSSPGELFFGEGSRLTVL.

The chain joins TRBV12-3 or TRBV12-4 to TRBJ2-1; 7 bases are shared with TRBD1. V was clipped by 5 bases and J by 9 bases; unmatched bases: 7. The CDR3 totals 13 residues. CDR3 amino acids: CASSPQQGTEQFF. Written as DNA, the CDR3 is TGTGCCAGCAGTCCCCAACAGGGGACTGAGCAGTTCTTC.

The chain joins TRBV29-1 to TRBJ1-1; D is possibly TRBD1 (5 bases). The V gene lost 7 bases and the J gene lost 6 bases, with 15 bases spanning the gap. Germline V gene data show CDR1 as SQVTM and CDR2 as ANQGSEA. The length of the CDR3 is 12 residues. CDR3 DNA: TGCAGCGCCACAACAGGAGTATCTGAAGCTTTCTTT. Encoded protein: CSATTGVSEAFF.

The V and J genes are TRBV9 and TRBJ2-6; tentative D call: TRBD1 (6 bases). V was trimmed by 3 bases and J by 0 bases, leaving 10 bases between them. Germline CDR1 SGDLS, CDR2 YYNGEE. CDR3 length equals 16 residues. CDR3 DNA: TGTGCCAGCAGCGATCAGGGGAGCTCTGGGGCCAACGTCCTGACTTTC. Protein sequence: CASSDQGSSGANVLTF.

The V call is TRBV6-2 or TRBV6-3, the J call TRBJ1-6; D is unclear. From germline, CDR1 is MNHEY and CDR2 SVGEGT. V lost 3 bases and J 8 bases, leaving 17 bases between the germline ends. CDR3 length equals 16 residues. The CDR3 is CASSYSVRAWDSPLHF. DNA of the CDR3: TGTGCCAGCAGTTATTCGGTTCGGGCCTGGGATTCACCCCTCCACTTT.

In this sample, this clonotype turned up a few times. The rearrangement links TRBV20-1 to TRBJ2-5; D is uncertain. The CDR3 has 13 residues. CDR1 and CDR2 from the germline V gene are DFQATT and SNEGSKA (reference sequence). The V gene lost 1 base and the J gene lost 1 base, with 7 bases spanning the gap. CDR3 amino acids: CSARAPPQETQYF. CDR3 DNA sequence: TGCAGTGCTAGAGCTCCCCCCCAAGAGACCCAGTACTTC.

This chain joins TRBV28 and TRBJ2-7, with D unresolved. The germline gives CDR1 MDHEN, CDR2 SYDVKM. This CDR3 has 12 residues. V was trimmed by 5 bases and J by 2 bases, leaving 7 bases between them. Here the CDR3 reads CASSISAYEQYF. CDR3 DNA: TGTGCCAGCAGTATCTCCGCCTACGAGCAGTACTTC.

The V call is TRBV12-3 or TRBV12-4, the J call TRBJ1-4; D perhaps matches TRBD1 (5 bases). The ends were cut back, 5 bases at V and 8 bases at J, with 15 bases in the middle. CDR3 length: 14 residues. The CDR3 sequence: CASSTDSRWEKLFF. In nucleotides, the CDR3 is TGTGCCAGCAGTACCGACAGCAGGTGGGAAAAACTGTTTTTT.

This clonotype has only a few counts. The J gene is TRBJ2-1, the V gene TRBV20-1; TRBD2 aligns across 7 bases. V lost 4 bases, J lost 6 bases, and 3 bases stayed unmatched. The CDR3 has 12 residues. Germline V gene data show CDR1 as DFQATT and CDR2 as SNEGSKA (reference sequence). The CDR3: CSAIGLGNEQFF. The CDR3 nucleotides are TGCAGTGCTATCGGACTAGGCAATGAGCAGTTCTTC.

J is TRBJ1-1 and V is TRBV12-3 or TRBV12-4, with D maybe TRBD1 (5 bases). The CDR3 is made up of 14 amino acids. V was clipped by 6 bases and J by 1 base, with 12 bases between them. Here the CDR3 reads CASRTTARNTEAFF. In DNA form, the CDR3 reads TGTGCCAGCAGAACGACAGCCCGGAACACTGAAGCTTTCTTT.

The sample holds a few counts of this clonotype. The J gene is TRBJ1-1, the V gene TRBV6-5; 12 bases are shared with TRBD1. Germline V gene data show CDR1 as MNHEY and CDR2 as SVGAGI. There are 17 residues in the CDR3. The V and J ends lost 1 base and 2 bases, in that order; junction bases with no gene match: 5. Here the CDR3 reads CASSYWGTGGYNTEAFF. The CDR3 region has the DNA TGTGCCAGCAGTTACTGGGGGACAGGGGGCTATAACACTGAAGCTTTCTTT.

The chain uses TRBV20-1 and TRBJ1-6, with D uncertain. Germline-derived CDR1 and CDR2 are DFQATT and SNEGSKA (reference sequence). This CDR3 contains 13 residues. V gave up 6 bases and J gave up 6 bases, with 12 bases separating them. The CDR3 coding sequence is TGCAGTGCCAAAGAAGGACCTAATTCACCCCTCCACTTT. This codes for CSAKEGPNSPLHF.

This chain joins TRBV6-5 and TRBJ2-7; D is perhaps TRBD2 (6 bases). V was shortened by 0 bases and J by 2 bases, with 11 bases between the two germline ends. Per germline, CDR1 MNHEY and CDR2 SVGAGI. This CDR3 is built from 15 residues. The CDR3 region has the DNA TGTGCCAGCAGTTACTCGGGGGGTACTCCCTACGAGCAGTACTTC. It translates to CASSYSGGTPYEQYF.

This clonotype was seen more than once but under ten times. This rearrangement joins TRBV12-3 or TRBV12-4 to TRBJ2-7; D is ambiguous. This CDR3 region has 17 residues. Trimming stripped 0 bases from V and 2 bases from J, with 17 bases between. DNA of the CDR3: TGTGCCAGCAGTTTAGCGCTATACGCCCCTAGAACCTACGAGCAGTACTTC. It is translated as CASSLALYAPRTYEQYF.

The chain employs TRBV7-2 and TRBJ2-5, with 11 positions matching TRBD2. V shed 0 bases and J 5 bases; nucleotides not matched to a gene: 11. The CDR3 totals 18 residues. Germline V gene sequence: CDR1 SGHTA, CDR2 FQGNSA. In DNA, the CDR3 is TGTGCCAGCAGCTTAGCTAGGGCTAGCGGGGGGCGTAGGGAGACCCAGTACTTC. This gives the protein CASSLARASGGRRETQYF.

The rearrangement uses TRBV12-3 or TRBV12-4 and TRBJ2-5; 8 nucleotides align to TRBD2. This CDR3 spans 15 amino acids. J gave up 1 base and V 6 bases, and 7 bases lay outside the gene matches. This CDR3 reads CASRRRGDPQETQYF. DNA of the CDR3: TGTGCCAGCAGGAGGCGGGGGGACCCCCAAGAGACCCAGTACTTC.

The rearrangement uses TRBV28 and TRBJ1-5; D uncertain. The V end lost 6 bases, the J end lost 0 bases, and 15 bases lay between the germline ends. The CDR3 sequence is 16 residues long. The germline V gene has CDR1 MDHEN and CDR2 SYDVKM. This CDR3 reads CASRRSQAYSNQPQHF. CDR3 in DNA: TGTGCCAGCAGAAGGTCCCAGGCTTATAGCAATCAGCCCCAGCATTTT.

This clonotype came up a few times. The CDR3 loop is CASSFSPSGGNQPQHF. CDR3 nucleotides: TGTGCCAGCAGTTTCAGCCCTTCGGGCGGCAATCAGCCCCAGCATTTT. This chain connects TRBV12-3 or TRBV12-4 to TRBJ1-5; D remains unclear. This CDR3 region has 16 residues. The V and J ends lost 3 bases and 2 bases respectively, with 14 bases between them.

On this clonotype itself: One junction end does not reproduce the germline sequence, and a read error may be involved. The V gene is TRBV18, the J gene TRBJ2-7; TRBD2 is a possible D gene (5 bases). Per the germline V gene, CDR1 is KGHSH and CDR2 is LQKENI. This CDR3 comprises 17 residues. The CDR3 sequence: CASSPLDVGPNPLEQYF. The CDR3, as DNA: TGTGCCAGCTCTCCACTAGACGTGGGCCCCAATCCCCTCGAGCAGTACTTC.

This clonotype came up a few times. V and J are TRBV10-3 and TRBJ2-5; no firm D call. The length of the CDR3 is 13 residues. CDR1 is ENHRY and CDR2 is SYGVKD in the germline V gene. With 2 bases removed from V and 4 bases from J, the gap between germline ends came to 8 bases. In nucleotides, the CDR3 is TGTGCCATCAGTGAGAGAATTCCAGAGACCCAGTACTTC. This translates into CAISERIPETQYF.

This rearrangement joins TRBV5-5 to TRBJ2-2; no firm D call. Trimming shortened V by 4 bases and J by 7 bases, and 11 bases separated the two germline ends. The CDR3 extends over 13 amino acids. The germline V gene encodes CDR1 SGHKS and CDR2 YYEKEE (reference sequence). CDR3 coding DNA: TGTGCCAGCAGCCCGGACCCAAACGGGGAGCTGTTTTTT. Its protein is CASSPDPNGELFF.